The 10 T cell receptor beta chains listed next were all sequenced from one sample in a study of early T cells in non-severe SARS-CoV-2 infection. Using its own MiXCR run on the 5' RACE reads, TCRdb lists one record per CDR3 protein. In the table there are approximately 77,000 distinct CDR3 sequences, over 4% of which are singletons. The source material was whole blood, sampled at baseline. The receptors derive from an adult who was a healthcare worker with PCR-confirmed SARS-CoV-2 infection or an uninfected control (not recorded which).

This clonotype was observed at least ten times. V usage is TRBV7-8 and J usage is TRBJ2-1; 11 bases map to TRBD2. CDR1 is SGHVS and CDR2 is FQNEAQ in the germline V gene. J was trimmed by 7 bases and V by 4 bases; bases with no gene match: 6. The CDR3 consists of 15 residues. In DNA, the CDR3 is TGTGCCAGCAGCTCACTAGCGGGAGCGTTGAATGAGCAGTTCTTC. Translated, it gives CASSSLAGALNEQFF. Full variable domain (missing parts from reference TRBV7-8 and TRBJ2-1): GAGVSQSPRYKVAKRGQDVALRCDPISGHVSLFWYQQALGQGPEFLTYFQNEAQLDKSGLPSDRFFAERPEGSVSTLKIQRTQQEDSAVYLCASSSLAGALNEQFFGPGTRLTVL.

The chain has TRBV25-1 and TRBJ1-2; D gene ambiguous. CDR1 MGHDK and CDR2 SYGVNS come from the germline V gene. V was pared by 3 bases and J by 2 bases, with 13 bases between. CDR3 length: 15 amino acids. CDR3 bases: TGTGCCAGCAGTGATGGGCTAGTACCGAACTATGGCTACACCTTC. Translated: CASSDGLVPNYGYTF.

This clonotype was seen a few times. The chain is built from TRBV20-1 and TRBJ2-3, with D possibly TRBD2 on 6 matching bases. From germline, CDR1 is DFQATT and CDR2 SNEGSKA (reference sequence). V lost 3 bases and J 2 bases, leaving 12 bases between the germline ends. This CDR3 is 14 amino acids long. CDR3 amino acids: CSASWEALTDTQYF. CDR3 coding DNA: TGCAGTGCTAGCTGGGAGGCCCTCACAGATACGCAGTATTTT.

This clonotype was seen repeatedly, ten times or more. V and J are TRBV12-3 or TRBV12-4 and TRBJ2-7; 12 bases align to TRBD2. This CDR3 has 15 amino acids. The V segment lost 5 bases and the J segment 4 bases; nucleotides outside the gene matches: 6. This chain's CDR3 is CASSKGLAGVYEQYF. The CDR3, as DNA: TGTGCCAGCAGTAAGGGACTAGCGGGCGTATACGAGCAGTACTTC.

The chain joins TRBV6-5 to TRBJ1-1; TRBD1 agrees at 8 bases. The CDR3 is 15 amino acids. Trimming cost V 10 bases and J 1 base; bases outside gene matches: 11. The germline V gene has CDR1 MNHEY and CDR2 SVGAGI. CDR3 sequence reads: CATNPFRGPNTEAFF. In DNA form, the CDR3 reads TGTGCCACCAACCCCTTCAGGGGGCCGAACACTGAAGCTTTCTTT.

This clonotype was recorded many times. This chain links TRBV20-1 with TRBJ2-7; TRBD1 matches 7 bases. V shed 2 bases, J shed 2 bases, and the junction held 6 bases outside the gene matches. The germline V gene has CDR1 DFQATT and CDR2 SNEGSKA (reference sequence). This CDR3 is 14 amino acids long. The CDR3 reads CSARLGTDAYEQYF. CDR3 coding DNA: TGCAGTGCTAGACTCGGGACAGACGCCTACGAGCAGTACTTC.

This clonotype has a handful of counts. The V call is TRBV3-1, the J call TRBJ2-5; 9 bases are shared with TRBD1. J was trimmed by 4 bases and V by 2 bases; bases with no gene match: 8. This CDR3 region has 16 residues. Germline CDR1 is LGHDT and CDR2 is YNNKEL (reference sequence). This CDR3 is CASSQLGTGTRETQYF. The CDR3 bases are TGTGCCAGCAGCCAACTTGGGACAGGGACGAGAGAGACCCAGTACTTC.

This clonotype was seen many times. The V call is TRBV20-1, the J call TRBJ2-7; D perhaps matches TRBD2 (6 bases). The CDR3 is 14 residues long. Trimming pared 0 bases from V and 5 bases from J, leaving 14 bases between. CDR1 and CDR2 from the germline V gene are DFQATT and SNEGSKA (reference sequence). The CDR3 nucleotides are TGCAGTGCTAGAGATGCCCAGGGACTCGACGAGCAGTACTTC. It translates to CSARDAQGLDEQYF.

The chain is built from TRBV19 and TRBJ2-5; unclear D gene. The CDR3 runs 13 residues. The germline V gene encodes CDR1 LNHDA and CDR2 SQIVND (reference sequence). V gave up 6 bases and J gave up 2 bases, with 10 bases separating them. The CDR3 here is CASSIQRQETQYF. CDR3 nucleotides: TGTGCCAGTAGCATACAGCGTCAAGAGACCCAGTACTTC. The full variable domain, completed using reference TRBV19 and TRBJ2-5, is DGGITQSPKYLFRKEGQNVTLSCEQNLNHDAMYWYRQDPGQGLRLIYYSQIVNDFQKGDIAEGYSVSREKKESFPLTVTSAQKNPTAFYLCASSIQRQETQYFGPGTRLLVL.

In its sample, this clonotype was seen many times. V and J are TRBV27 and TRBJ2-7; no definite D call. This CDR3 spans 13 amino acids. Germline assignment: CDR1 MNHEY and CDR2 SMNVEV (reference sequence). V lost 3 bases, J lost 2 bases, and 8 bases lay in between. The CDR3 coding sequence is TGTGCCAGCAGTTTTTCCAGCACCTACGAGCAGTACTTC. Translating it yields CASSFSSTYEQYF.